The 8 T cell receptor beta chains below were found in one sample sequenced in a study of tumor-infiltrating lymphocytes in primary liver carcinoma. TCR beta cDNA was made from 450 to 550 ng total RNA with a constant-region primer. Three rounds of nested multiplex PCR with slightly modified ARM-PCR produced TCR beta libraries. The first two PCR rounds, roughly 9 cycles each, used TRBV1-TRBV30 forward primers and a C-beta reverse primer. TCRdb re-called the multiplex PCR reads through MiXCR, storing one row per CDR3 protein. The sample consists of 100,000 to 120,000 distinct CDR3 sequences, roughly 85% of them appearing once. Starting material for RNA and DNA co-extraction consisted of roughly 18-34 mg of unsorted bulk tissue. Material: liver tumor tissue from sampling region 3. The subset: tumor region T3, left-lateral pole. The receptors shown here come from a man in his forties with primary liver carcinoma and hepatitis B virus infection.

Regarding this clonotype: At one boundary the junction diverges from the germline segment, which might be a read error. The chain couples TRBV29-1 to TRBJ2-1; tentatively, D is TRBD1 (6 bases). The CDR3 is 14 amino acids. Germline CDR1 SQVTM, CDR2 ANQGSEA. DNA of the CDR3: TGCAGCGTTGGTATGATTGCAGGGGTCGATGAGCAGTTGTTC. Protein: CSVGMIAGVDEQLF.

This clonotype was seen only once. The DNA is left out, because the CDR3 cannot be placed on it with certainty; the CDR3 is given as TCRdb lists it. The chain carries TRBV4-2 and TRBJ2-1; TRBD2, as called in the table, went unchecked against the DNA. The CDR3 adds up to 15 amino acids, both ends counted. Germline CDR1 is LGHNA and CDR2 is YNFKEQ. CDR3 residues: CTSSQVASGSNEQLF.

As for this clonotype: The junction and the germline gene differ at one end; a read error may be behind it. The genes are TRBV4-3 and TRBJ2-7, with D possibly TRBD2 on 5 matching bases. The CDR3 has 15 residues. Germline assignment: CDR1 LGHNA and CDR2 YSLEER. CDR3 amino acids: CVSSQVSSGAYEHYF. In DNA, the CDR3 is TGCGTCAGCAGCCAAGTCTCAAGCGGCGCCTACGAGCACTACTTC.

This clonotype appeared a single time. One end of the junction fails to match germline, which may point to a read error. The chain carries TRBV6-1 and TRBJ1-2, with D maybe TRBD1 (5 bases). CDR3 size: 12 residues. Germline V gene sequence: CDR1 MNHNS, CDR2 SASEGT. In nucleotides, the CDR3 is TGTGCCAACACCCAGGACAACTATGACTACACCTTC. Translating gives CANTQDNYDYTF.

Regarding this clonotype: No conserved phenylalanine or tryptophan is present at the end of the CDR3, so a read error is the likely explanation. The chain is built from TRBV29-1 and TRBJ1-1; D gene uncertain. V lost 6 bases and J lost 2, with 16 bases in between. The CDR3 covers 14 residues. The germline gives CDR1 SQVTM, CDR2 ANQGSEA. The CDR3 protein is CSVRPSGRNTEAFS. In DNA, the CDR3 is TGCAGCGTCCGCCCATCCGGGAGAAACACTGAAGCTTTCTCT.

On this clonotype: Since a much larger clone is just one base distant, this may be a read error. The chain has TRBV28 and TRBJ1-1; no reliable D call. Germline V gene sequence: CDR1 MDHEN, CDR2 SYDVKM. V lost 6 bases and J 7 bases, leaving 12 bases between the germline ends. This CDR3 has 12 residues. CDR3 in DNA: TGTGCCAGCAGCCCTACCCACAATGAAGCTTTCTTT. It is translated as CASSPTHNEAFF.

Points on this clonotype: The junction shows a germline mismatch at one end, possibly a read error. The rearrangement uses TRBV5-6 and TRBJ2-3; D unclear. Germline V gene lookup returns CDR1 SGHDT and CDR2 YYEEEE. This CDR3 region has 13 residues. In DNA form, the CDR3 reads TGTGGCAGCAGCCGAGGCTCTCGGGATACGCAGTATTTT. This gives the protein CGSSRGSRDTQYF. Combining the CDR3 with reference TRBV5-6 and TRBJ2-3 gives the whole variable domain DAGVTQSPTHLIKTRGQQVTLRCSPKSGHDTVSWYQQALGQGPQFIFQYYEEEERQRGNFPDRFSGHQFPNYSSELNVNALLLGDSALYLCGSSRGSRDTQYFGPGTRLTVL.

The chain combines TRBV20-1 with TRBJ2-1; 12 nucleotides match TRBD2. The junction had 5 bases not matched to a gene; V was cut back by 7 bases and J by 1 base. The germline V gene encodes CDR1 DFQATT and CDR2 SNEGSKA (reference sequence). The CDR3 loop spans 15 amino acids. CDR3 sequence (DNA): TGCAGTGTACTAGCGGGAGGTAAATCCTACAATGAGCAGTTCTTC. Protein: CSVLAGGKSYNEQFF.